This T cell receptor beta chain was captured by sequencing in a study of control samples from healthy donors and cancer patients. Assay: immunoSEQ multiplex PCR; the TCRdb copy retains only in-frame clones and omits some. The table records roughly 88,000 clones, approximately 90% of them present only once. This CDR3 contains 14 residues. V was clipped by 10 bases and J by 6 bases; unmatched bases: 11. CDR1 and CDR2 (germline): ENHRY, SYGVKD. Material for sequencing was blood. The receptor was isolated from a woman in her twenties or thirties in good health. J is TRBJ1-5 and V is TRBV10-3; TRBD1 agrees at 8 bases. CDR3 loop: CATRGGTGGQPQHF. The CDR3 region has the DNA TGTGCCACGAGGGGCGGGACAGGCGGTCAGCCCCAGCATTTT.